This T cell receptor (beta chain) derives from a study of blood T cell repertoires in COVID-19. Repertoires were generated with immunoSEQ multiplex PCR, while TCRdb's copy carries only in-frame clones and drops some. This sample has more than 40,000 clones, with 80% to 90% found just once. Germline V gives CDR1 SGDLS, CDR2 YYNGEE. The ends lost 0 bases at V and 4 bases at J; junction bases unmatched: 11. There are 17 residues in the CDR3. Sequenced sample: peripheral blood. This chain uses TRBV9 with TRBJ2-5, with 8 positions matching TRBD1. This clonotype was obtained from a woman of 80 years or more with acute or convalescent COVID-19. The CDR3 sequence: CASSVGRGQGATETQYF. For the CDR3, the DNA is TGTGCCAGCAGCGTAGGGAGGGGCCAGGGGGCAACAGAGACCCAGTACTTC.